A selection of T cell receptor beta chains follows, all from one sample in a study of cytomegalovirus exposure and HLA in healthy donors. Here immunoSEQ multiplex PCR was the method, and the copy in TCRdb shows in-frame clones only, minus some. The repertoire includes some 100,000 clones, 65% to 80% of them detected once, and 2% to 3% sits in the top ten. Sequencing was performed on PBMCs. Every receptor here comes from a female donor in good health and CMV-seronegative. Each CDR3 is given with its conserved first and last residue. Fields, in order: clone size, V gene, J gene, D gene, CDR3 protein, CDR3 DNA. A D gene is named only where the DNA matches it firmly. Clone size is stated in some rows and not others, as once, few, many or a class when expanded.

>NA|TRBV27|TRBJ1-1|TRBD1
CASSLGQGATVPEAFF
TGTGCCAGCAGTTTGGGACAGGGGGCCACTGTCCCTGAAGCTTTCTTT
>few|TRBV6-1|TRBJ1-1|NA
CASSEMAGDTEAFF
TGTGCCAGCAGTGAGATGGCAGGGGACACTGAAGCTTTCTTT
>NA|TRBV9|TRBJ1-2|NA
CASSVVENANYGYTF
TGTGCCAGCAGCGTAGTAGAAAACGCTAACTATGGCTACACCTTC
>few|TRBV5-6|TRBJ1-1|NA
CASSLQGQLNTEAFF
TGTGCCAGCAGCTTACAAGGACAACTGAACACTGAAGCTTTCTTT
>NA|TRBV6-4|TRBJ1-6|NA
CASSEDRDSPLHF
TGTGCCAGCAGTGAGGACAGAGATTCACCCCTCCACTTT
>NA|TRBV6-1|TRBJ1-4|NA
CASSEGRQVVQLFF
TGTGCCAGCAGTGAAGGGAGACAGGTTGTACAACTGTTTTTT
>few|TRBV5-5|TRBJ1-4|NA
CASSLWTATNEKLFF
TGTGCCAGCAGCCTCTGGACAGCAACTAATGAAAAACTGTTTTTT
>once|TRBV9|TRBJ2-1|TRBD2
CASSRWASGGADDEQFF
TGTGCCAGCAGCAGGTGGGCTAGCGGGGGGGCCGATGATGAGCAGTTCTTC
>once|TRBV14|TRBJ1-6|NA
CASSLRGYNSPLHF
TGTGCCAGCAGCCTACGGGGTTATAATTCACCCCTCCACTTT
>NA|TRBV5-1|TRBJ1-2|NA
CASSRGQSLSIYGYTF
TGCGCCAGCAGCCGAGGACAGTCCCTCTCCATTTATGGCTACACCTTC
>NA|TRBV6-5|TRBJ1-1|TRBD1
CASSYGTAMNTEAFF
TGTGCCAGCAGTTACGGGACAGCGATGAACACTGAAGCTTTCTTT
>few|TRBV28|TRBJ1-1|NA
CASSGQRNTEAFF
TGTGCCAGCAGCGGACAAAGGAACACTGAAGCTTTCTTT
>NA|TRBV6-6|TRBJ1-2|NA
CASSSVDRADYGYTF
TGTGCCAGCAGTTCCGTGGACAGAGCGGACTATGGCTACACCTTC
>few|TRBV5-4|TRBJ1-6|NA
CASSLEGFGSPLHF
TGTGCCAGCAGCTTGGAGGGGTTTGGTTCACCCCTCCACTTT
>NA|TRBV25-1|TRBJ1-2|NA
CASSEYGMDSGYTF
TGTGCCAGCAGTGAATACGGGATGGACTCGGGCTACACCTTC
>NA|TRBV2|TRBJ1-4|TRBD1
CASSPNQGAYEKLFF
TGTGCCAGCAGTCCAAACCAGGGGGCGTATGAAAAACTGTTTTTT
>NA|TRBV5-4|TRBJ2-5|TRBD2
CASSYTSGGRETQYF
TGTGCCAGCAGCTACACTAGCGGGGGGCGGGAGACCCAGTACTTC
>NA|TRBV4-2|TRBJ2-2|TRBD2
CASSQAGGGVGGELFF
TGTGCCAGCAGCCAAGCGGGCGGGGGGGTAGGCGGGGAGCTGTTTTTT
>NA|TRBV5-1|TRBJ2-7|NA
CASSGGGGYEQYF
TGCGCCAGCAGCGGTGGGGGCGGCTACGAGCAGTACTTC
>NA|TRBV9|TRBJ2-3|NA
CASSGNGQRRTDTQYF
TGTGCCAGCAGCGGGAACGGACAGCGACGCACAGATACGCAGTATTTT
>NA|TRBV9|TRBJ1-2|NA
CASSPSQGDTSGYTF
TGTGCCAGCAGCCCCTCGCAGGGCGATACAAGCGGCTACACCTTC
>NA|TRBV25-1|TRBJ1-2|NA
CASSRPDPGDYGYTF
TGTGCCAGCAGTCGGCCCGATCCGGGGGACTATGGCTACACCTTC
>NA|TRBV7-8|TRBJ2-1|TRBD1
CASSLGPRDSLAGYNEQFF
TGTGCCAGCAGCTTAGGGCCTAGGGACAGCCTGGCCGGATACAATGAGCAGTTCTTC
>NA|TRBV15|TRBJ1-4|TRBD1
CATSRVGQRNEKLFF
TGTGCCACCAGCAGAGTGGGACAGAGAAATGAAAAACTGTTTTTT
>NA|TRBV18|TRBJ2-5|TRBD2
CASSLGLAGLKTQYF
TGTGCCAGCTCACTGGGACTAGCGGGCTTGAAGACCCAGTACTTC
>NA|TRBV7-6|TRBJ2-7|NA
CASSPLEREQYF
TGTGCCAGCAGCCCCCTCGAGCGCGAGCAGTACTTC
>NA|TRBV7-9|TRBJ1-1|TRBD1
CASSTTGGAGTEAFF
TGTGCCAGCAGCACCACAGGGGGCGCAGGGACTGAAGCTTTCTTT
>few|TRBV6-1|TRBJ1-1|TRBD1
CASSPLTGGTEAFF
TGTGCCAGCAGCCCCCTGACAGGGGGGACTGAAGCTTTCTTT
>NA|TRBV7-8|TRBJ2-3|NA
CASSPFTDTQYF
TGTGCCAGCAGCCCGTTCACAGATACGCAGTATTTT
>NA|TRBV9|TRBJ2-5|NA
CASSKGDSETQYF
TGTGCCAGCAGTAAGGGGGATTCGGAGACCCAGTACTTC
>NA|TRBV7-2|TRBJ1-2|NA
CASSPEGPRQAYGYTF
TGTGCCAGCAGCCCGGAAGGCCCTCGACAGGCTTACGGCTACACCTTC
>NA|TRBV11-2|TRBJ1-2|TRBD1
CASRRTGNYGYTF
TGTGCCAGCAGGCGGACAGGGAACTATGGCTACACCTTC
>NA|TRBV10-3|TRBJ1-2|TRBD1
CAIREGTEANYGYTF
TGTGCCATCAGAGAGGGGACAGAAGCTAACTATGGCTACACCTTC
>few|TRBV10-3|TRBJ2-1|TRBD2
CAISESVRGVYEQFF
TGTGCCATCAGTGAGTCGGTACGGGGGGTCTATGAGCAGTTCTTC
>NA|TRBV7-2|TRBJ1-3|NA
CASSSGGVSSGNTIYF
TGTGCCAGCAGCTCGGGGGGGGTTAGCTCTGGAAACACCATATATTTT
>NA|TRBV12-5|TRBJ2-2|TRBD2
CASEAGTSGGGELFF
TGTGCTAGTGAAGCCGGGACTAGCGGGGGCGGGGAGCTGTTTTTT
>NA|TRBV5-4|TRBJ2-2|NA
CASSFFGSGELFF
TGTGCCAGCAGCTTTTTCGGTTCCGGGGAGCTGTTTTTT
>NA|TRBV6-1|TRBJ1-1|NA
CASSLQGISEAFF
TGTGCCAGCAGTCTTCAGGGGATCTCCGAAGCTTTCTTT
>NA|TRBV19|TRBJ2-7|NA
CASSIRGYEQYF
TGTGCCAGTAGTATAAGGGGCTACGAGCAGTACTTC
>NA|TRBV25-1|TRBJ1-4|TRBD1
CASSEYGDSHNEKLFF
TGTGCCAGCAGTGAATATGGGGACAGTCATAATGAAAAACTGTTTTTT